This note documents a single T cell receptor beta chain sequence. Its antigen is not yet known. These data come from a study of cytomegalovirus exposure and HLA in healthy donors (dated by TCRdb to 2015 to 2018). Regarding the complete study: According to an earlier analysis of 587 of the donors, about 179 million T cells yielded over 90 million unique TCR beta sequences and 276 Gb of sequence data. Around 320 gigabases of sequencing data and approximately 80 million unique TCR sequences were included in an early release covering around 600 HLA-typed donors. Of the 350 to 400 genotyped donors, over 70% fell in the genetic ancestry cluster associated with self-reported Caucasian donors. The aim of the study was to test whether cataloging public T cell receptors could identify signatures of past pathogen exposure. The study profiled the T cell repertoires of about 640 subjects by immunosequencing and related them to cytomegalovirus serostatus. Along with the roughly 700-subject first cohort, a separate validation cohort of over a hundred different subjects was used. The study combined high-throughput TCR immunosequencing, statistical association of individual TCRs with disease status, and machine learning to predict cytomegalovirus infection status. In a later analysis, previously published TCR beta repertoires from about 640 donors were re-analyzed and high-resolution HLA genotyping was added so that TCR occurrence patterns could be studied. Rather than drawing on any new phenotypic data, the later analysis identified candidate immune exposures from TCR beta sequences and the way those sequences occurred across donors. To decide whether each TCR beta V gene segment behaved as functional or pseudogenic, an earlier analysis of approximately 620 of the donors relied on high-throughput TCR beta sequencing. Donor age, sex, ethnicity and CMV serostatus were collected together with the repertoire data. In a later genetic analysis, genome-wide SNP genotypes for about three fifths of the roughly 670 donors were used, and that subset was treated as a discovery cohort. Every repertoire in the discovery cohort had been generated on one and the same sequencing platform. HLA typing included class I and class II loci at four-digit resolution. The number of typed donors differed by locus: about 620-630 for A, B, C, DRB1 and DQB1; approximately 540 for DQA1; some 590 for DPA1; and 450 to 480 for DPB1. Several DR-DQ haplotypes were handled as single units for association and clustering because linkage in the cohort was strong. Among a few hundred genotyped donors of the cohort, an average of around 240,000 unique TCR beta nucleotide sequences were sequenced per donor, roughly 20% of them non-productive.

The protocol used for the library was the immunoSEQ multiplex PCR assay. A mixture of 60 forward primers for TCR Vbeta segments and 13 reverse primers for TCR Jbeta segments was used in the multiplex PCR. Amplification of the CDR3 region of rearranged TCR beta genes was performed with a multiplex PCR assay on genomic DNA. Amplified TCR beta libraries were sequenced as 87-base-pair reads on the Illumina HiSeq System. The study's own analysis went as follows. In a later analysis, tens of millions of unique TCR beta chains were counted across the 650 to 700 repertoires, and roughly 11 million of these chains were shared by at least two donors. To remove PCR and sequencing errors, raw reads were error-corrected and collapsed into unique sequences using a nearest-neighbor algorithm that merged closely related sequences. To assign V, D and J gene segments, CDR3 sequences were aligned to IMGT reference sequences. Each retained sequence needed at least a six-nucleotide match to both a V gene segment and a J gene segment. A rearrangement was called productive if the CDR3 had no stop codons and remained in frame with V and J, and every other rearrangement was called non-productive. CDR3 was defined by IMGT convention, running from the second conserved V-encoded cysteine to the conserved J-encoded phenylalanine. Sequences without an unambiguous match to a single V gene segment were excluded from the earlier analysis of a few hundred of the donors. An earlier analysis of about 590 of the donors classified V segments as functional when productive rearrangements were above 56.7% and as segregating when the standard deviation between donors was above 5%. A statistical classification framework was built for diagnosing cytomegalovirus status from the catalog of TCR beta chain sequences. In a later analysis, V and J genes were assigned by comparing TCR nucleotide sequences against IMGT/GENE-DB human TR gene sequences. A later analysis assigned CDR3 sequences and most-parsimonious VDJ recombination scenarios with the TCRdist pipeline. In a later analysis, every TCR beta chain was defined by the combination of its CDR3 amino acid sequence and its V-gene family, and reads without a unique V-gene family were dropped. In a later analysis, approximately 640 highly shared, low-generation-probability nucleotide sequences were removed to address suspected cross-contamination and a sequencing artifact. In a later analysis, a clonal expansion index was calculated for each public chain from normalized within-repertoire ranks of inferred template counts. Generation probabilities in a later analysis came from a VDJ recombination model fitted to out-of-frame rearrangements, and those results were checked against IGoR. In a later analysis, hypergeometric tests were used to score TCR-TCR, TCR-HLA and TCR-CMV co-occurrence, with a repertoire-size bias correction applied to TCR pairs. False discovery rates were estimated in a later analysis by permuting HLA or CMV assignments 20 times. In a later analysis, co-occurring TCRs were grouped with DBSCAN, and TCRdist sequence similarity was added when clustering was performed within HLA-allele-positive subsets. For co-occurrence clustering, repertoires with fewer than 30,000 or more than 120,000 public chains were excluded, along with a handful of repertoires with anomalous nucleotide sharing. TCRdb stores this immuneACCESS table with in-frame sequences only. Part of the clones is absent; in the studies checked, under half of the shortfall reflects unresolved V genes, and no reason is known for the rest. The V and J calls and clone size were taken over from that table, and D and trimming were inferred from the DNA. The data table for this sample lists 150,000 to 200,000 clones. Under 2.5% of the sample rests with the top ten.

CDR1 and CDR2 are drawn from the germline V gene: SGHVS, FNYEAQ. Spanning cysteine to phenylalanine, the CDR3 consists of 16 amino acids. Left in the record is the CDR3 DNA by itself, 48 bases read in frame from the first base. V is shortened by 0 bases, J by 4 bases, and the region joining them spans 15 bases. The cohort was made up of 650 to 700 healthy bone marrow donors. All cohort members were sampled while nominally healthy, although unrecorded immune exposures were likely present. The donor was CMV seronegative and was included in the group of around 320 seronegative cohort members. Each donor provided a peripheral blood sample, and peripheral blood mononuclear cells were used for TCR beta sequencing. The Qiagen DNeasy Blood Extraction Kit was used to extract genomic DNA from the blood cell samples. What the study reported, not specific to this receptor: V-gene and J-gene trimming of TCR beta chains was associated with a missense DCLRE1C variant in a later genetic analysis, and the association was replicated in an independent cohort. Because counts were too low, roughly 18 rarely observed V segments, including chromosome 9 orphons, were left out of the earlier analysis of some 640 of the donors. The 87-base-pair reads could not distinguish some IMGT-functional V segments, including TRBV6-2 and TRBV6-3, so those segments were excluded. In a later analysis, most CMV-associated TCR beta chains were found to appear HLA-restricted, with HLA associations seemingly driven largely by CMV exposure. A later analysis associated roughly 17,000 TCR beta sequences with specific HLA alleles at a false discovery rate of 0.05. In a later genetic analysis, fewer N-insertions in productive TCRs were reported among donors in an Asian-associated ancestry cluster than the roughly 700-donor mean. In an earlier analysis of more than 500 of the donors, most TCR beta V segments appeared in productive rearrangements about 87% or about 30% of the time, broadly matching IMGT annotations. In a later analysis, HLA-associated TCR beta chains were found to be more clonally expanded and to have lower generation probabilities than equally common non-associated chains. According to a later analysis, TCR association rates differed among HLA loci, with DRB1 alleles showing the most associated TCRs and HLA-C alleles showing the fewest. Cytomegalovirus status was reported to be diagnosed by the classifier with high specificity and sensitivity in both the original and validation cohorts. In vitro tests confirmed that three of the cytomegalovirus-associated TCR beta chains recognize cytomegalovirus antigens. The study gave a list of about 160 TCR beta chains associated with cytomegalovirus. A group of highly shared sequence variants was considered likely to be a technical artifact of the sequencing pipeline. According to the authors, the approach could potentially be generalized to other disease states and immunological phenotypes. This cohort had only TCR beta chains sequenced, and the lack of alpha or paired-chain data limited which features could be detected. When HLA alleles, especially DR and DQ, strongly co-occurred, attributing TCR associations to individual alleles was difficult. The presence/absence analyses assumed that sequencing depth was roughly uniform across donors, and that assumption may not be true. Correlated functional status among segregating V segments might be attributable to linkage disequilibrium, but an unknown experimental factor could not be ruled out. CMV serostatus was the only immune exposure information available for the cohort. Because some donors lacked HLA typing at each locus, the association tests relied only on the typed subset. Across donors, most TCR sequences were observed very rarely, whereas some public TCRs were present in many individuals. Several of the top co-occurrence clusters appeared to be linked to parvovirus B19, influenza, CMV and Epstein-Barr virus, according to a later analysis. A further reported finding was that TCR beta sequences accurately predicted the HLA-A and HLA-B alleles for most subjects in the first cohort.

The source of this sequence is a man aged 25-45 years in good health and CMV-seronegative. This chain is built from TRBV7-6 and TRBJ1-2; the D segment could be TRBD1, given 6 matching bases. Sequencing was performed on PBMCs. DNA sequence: TGTGCCAGCAGCTTAGCAGGGACGACAGGTGCCTATGGCTACACCTTC. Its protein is CASSLAGTTGAYGYTF.